This is a list of T cell receptor beta chains from one sample in a study of T cells expressing NK-cell markers. Reanalyzing the 5' RACE reads, TCRdb keeps one entry per CDR3 protein, without DNA. This repertoire includes about 160,000 distinct CDR3 sequences. The sequencing input was blood T cells: a sorted CD56 or NKG2C T cell subset, CD4+ or CD8+ T cells, or bulk PBMC T cells (not recorded which). The receptor set was obtained from a woman aged 18 to 75 in good health. The CDR3 runs from the conserved cysteine through the conserved F or W.

CDR3aa: CSARDYRGARGEAFF; v_gene: TRBV20-1; j_gene: TRBJ1-1
CDR3aa: CSARWAGNLNEQFF; v_gene: TRBV20-1; j_gene: TRBJ2-1
CDR3aa: CASSHGLTTDTQYF; v_gene: TRBV4-1; j_gene: TRBJ2-3
CDR3aa: CASSSGQGGEKLFF; v_gene: TRBV7-9; j_gene: TRBJ1-4
CDR3aa: CASSLFRGILVGETQYF; v_gene: TRBV5-6; j_gene: TRBJ2-5
CDR3aa: CASSFAPDRNSYEQYF; v_gene: TRBV5-1; j_gene: TRBJ2-7
CDR3aa: CASSYSGPMGGYEQYF; v_gene: TRBV6-5; j_gene: TRBJ2-7
CDR3aa: CASSKDEGSSGNTIYF; v_gene: TRBV21-1; j_gene: TRBJ1-3
CDR3aa: CASSAQGFTYNEQFF; v_gene: TRBV12-3/TRBV12-4; j_gene: TRBJ2-1
CDR3aa: CASSVREAKNIQYF; v_gene: TRBV7-2; j_gene: TRBJ2-4
CDR3aa: CASSLGSSGVPDTQYF; v_gene: TRBV7-3; j_gene: TRBJ2-3
CDR3aa: CASSLDPGGGHKNIQYF; v_gene: TRBV11-2; j_gene: TRBJ2-4
CDR3aa: CASSLFATVSYNEQFF; v_gene: TRBV5-5; j_gene: TRBJ2-1
CDR3aa: CSARPISGSSNTGELFF; v_gene: TRBV20-1; j_gene: TRBJ2-2
CDR3aa: CASSLPSSGRARDTQYF; v_gene: TRBV7-2; j_gene: TRBJ2-3
CDR3aa: CASSLEASVGNTEAFF; v_gene: TRBV5-1; j_gene: TRBJ1-1
CDR3aa: CSVEGTGGAEQYF; v_gene: TRBV29-1; j_gene: TRBJ2-7
CDR3aa: CASSQGSGSYQETQYF; v_gene: TRBV4-2; j_gene: TRBJ2-5
CDR3aa: CASSFAGAEQPQHF; v_gene: TRBV5-5; j_gene: TRBJ1-5
CDR3aa: CASRIQGRHNSPLHF; v_gene: TRBV2; j_gene: TRBJ1-6
CDR3aa: CSVVSGHTQYF; v_gene: TRBV29-1; j_gene: TRBJ2-3
CDR3aa: CASSLSGGWETQYF; v_gene: TRBV5-6; j_gene: TRBJ2-5
CDR3aa: CASSSFLGSNQPQHF; v_gene: TRBV6-2/TRBV6-3; j_gene: TRBJ1-5
CDR3aa: CASSEPGSYGYTF; v_gene: TRBV6-1; j_gene: TRBJ1-2
CDR3aa: CASSLIRGTEAFF; v_gene: TRBV11-2; j_gene: TRBJ1-1
CDR3aa: CASSLGQEGNQPQHF; v_gene: TRBV7-8; j_gene: TRBJ1-5
CDR3aa: CASSLGLATGNEQFF; v_gene: TRBV11-3; j_gene: TRBJ2-1
CDR3aa: CASSVDPSGGTSEQYF; v_gene: TRBV9; j_gene: TRBJ2-7
CDR3aa: CASTGSGYGYTF; v_gene: TRBV6-1; j_gene: TRBJ1-2
CDR3aa: CASSLWRGMEAFF; v_gene: TRBV28; j_gene: TRBJ1-1
CDR3aa: CASSSGQGVHYGYTF; v_gene: TRBV5-5; j_gene: TRBJ1-2
CDR3aa: CASSQVMESSYEQYF; v_gene: TRBV4-2; j_gene: TRBJ2-7
CDR3aa: CASSLGGRVGNTEAFF; v_gene: TRBV7-9; j_gene: TRBJ1-1
CDR3aa: CASSLLGRGMNEQFF; v_gene: TRBV5-1; j_gene: TRBJ2-1
CDR3aa: CASSQDGWREQFF; v_gene: TRBV4-1; j_gene: TRBJ2-1
CDR3aa: CSACLKGVITYEQYF; v_gene: TRBV20-1; j_gene: TRBJ2-7
CDR3aa: CASSFGSGGARSTDTQYF; v_gene: TRBV5-4; j_gene: TRBJ2-3
CDR3aa: CASSPGGGAYNEQFF; v_gene: TRBV5-1; j_gene: TRBJ2-1
CDR3aa: CASSLIVGSRTEAFF; v_gene: TRBV7-3; j_gene: TRBJ1-1
CDR3aa: CSARGGSRPGTQYF; v_gene: TRBV20-1; j_gene: TRBJ2-5
CDR3aa: CASSDGLAASTDTQYF; v_gene: TRBV25-1; j_gene: TRBJ2-3
CDR3aa: CSARFPGSRSYEQYF; v_gene: TRBV20-1; j_gene: TRBJ2-7
CDR3aa: CASSLGGPHYEQYF; v_gene: TRBV13; j_gene: TRBJ2-7
CDR3aa: CASSLRSGAGSPLHF; v_gene: TRBV3-1; j_gene: TRBJ1-6
CDR3aa: CASSLAAGSATEAFF; v_gene: TRBV7-9; j_gene: TRBJ1-1
CDR3aa: CAISDYRGEAFF; v_gene: TRBV10-3; j_gene: TRBJ1-1
CDR3aa: CASSYLTPDEQFF; v_gene: TRBV3-1; j_gene: TRBJ2-1
CDR3aa: CASTRPVTGGWGTQYF; v_gene: TRBV28; j_gene: TRBJ2-5
CDR3aa: CASSLVGTGSYNEQFF; v_gene: TRBV5-1; j_gene: TRBJ2-1
CDR3aa: CSAGTLGNQPQHF; v_gene: TRBV20-1; j_gene: TRBJ1-5
CDR3aa: CASSYIRGSNQPQHF; v_gene: TRBV12-3/TRBV12-4; j_gene: TRBJ1-5